This T cell receptor (beta chain) was profiled in a study of blood T cell repertoires in COVID-19. Study-level background: Nucleic acid was either cDNA or gDNA, and it came from T cells, B-cell-depleted T cells, or PBMCs.

Per the authors' pipeline: Researchers report that nucleated cell counts were estimated from reference gene primer amplification. Sequencing was performed with immunoSEQ multiplex PCR; in TCRdb, only in-frame clones are kept and a portion is missing. V and J calls and clone size are given by that table; D and trimming were obtained from the DNA. The sample lists roughly 300,000 clones, 75% to 95% occurring once. CDR3 length: 14 residues. The V and J ends lost 6 bases and 0 bases respectively, with 11 bases between them. Germline V gene lookup returns CDR1 LNHDA and CDR2 SQIVND (reference sequence). Cohort 3 recovery required two negative PCRs, clearance, or symptom resolution.

This chain uses TRBV19 with TRBJ1-1; no reliable D call. Sequencing was done on a sample of PBMCs or T cells enriched from blood (not recorded which). The TCR comes from a woman aged 25 to 39 who had recovered from COVID-19. Here the CDR3 DNA reads TGTGCCAGTAGAGAACTAATCATGAACACTGAAGCTTTCTTT. Its protein is CASRELIMNTEAFF.